Reported below is one TCR beta chain. What antigen it recognizes has not been identified. There are no base qualities to consult, and no much larger clone falls within one base. This sample was included in a study of blood T cell repertoires in COVID-19 (dated by TCRdb to the early 2020s). A note on the overall study: Samples covering the acute and convalescent phases of COVID-19 were provided by collaborators in the United States, Italy and Spain. The prospective study material was composed of cDNA or gDNA derived from T cells, B-cell-depleted T cells, or PBMCs. The dataset comprised deeply sampled blood TCRbeta repertoires from subjects exposed to, actively infected with, or recovered from COVID-19. The repertoires were made available in a free public database intended to serve as a resource for research on the immune response to SARS-CoV-2. The samples were drawn from two sources: the first 160 participants of the ongoing ImmuneRACE study, and 1,200 or so subjects contributed by 6 global collaborators. A de-identified subject ID, COVID-19 status, age in years and sex were almost always included in the sample metadata. HLA class I and class II types, where available, came from metadata supplied by the sample provider rather than from assay-based typing.

What the research found in general, with its limitations: How much clinical and demographic metadata was included differed by source and by participant, and the metadata was provided uncurated.

One collaborating source in Seattle enrolled patients during active infection and followed them longitudinally through the course of disease. Each collaborating institution followed its own protocols to collect whole blood in K2EDTA tubes. For TCRbeta analysis, collaborators shipped samples as frozen whole blood, isolated PBMCs, or DNA extracted from either of those sample types. TCRbeta CDR3 regions were amplified from genomic DNA using the immunoSEQ Assay, a bias-controlled multiplex PCR. Per the authors' processing: The number of nucleated cells in each sample was estimated by amplification of reference gene primers within the assay. To quantify the absolute abundance of each unique TCRbeta CDR3 rearrangement, sequence reads were collapsed and filtered. Productive Simpson clonality was computed per sample as the square root of Simpson's diversity index over productive rearrangements. The source is immuneACCESS, and TCRdb retained only in-frame sequences with V and J called. Part of the clones is not carried over; for the studies checked, unresolved V genes explain less than half of this, and the remainder is unexplained. The V and J calls and clone size were taken over from that table, and D and trimming were inferred from the DNA. For this sample the table gives 130,000 to 150,000 clones, of which approximately 83% were detected only once. The ten top clones hold about 8% of the sample.

V and J are truncated by 0 bases and 7 bases respectively, leaving an intervening sequence of 13 bases. The CDR3 numbers 14 residues from cysteine through phenylalanine. The CDR3 DNA has 42 bases and is translated from base 1. CDR1 is given as SGDLS and CDR2 as YYNGEE, both from the germline V gene. Sequenced sample: peripheral blood. This TCR was recovered from an older woman with COVID-19, enrolled during active disease. Recombination linked TRBV9 to TRBJ2-5; TRBD2 is possibly the D segment (6 matching bases). The DNA reads as follows: TGTGCCAGCAGCGTAGCTTCCACGGAGGGGACCCAGTACTTC. Its protein is CASSVASTEGTQYF.